Listed below are T cell receptor beta chains from one sample, sequenced in a study of regulatory T cells in long-lasting Graves disease. A single record per CDR3 protein comes from TCRdb applying MiXCR to the multiplex PCR reads. This sample yields 400,000 or so distinct CDR3 sequences, of which 23% are seen a single time; approximately 25% belongs to the top ten. Source: peripheral blood mononuclear cells (PBMCs), taken when the disease was refractory, from a patient treated with antithyroid drugs. The receptor source for this set is a female donor with Graves disease. CDR3s include the opening cysteine and the closing phenylalanine or tryptophan. Each record gives: clone size, D gene, J gene, V gene, CDR3 DNA, CDR3 protein. The D gene is left open where the match is weak. A row's size may be missing; if present it is once, few, many or a size class.

- | TRBD1 | TRBJ1-5 | TRBV19 | TGTGCCACCGCAATGACAGGGTCCAGGGAGCAGCCCCAGCATTTT | CATAMTGSREQPQHF
many | - | TRBJ1-6 | TRBV6-1 | TGTGCCAGCATACAGGGTGTGAGGAGTGCGAATAATTCACCCCTCCACTTT | CASIQGVRSANNSPLHF
many | TRBD2 | TRBJ2-5 | TRBV12-3/TRBV12-4 | TGTGCCAGCAGCTACGGGACTAGCGGGAGCACAGAGACCCAGTACTTC | CASSYGTSGSTETQYF
- | - | TRBJ1-4 | TRBV7-9 | TGTGCCAGCAGCTTAGGGGCCGACTCTAATGAAAAACTGTTTTTT | CASSLGADSNEKLFF
few | - | TRBJ1-3 | TRBV7-8 | TGTGCCAGCAGCTCCGAATCGAGGCTATACATTGGAAACACCATATATTTT | CASSSESRLYIGNTIYF
- | - | TRBJ2-7 | TRBV6-5 | TGTGCCAGCAGTTACCACAGTACCTACGAGCAGTACTTC | CASSYHSTYEQYF
- | - | TRBJ2-7 | TRBV6-1 | TGTGCCAGCAAAGGTGGGAATCGTGTTTTCTCCGAGCAGTACTTC | CASKGGNRVFSEQYF
- | TRBD1 | TRBJ1-2 | TRBV9 | TGTGCCAGCAGCGTAGGATTACAGGGGGCTAATAACTATGGCTACACCTTC | CASSVGLQGANNYGYTF
many | - | TRBJ2-5 | TRBV11-1 | TGTGCCAGCAGCTTATATCAGAAAGAGACCCAGTACTTC | CASSLYQKETQYF
- | - | TRBJ2-7 | TRBV28 | TGTGCCAGCAGTTCAAGGGGGGGCAAGCAGTACTTC | CASSSRGGKQYF
few | - | TRBJ1-2 | TRBV7-2 | TGTGCCAGCAGCTTAGCGGTCCTCGATGGCTACACCTTC | CASSLAVLDGYTF
few | - | TRBJ2-4 | TRBV6-1 | TGTGCCAGCAGAGGAGCCAAAAACATTCAGTACTTC | CASRGAKNIQYF
many | - | TRBJ2-7 | TRBV20-1 | TGCAGTGCTAGCGGCGGGACCGCCAGATTGGCCTACGAGCAGTACTTC | CSASGGTARLAYEQYF
once | TRBD2 | TRBJ2-1 | TRBV12-3/TRBV12-4 | TGTGCCAGCAGTTTTGCGGCTAGCGGGGCATCCTACAATGAGCAGTTCTTC | CASSFAASGASYNEQFF
- | - | TRBJ1-1 | TRBV20-1 | TGCAGTGCTACGTATACAGTAATGAACACTGAAGCTTTCTTT | CSATYTVMNTEAFF
- | - | TRBJ2-6 | TRBV6-1 | TGTGTCAGCAGTATTGGGGGCTCTGGGGCCAACGTCCTGACTTTC | CVSSIGGSGANVLTF
- | TRBD2 | TRBJ2-7 | TRBV5-1 | TGCGCCAGCAGCTTGCGACTAGCGGCCTCCTACGAGCAGTACTTC | CASSLRLAASYEQYF
- | TRBD1 | TRBJ1-3 | TRBV20-1 | TGCAGTGCTAACCGTGGACAGGGTGGAAACACCATATATTTT | CSANRGQGGNTIYF
- | TRBD2 | TRBJ2-7 | TRBV20-1 | TGCAGTGCTATCATAGCGGGGTTCTACGAGCAGTACTTC | CSAIIAGFYEQYF
- | - | TRBJ2-5 | TRBV6-1 | TGTGCCAGCAGTCCAAGACAGACAATGGGGACCCAGTACTTC | CASSPRQTMGTQYF
many | TRBD2 | TRBJ2-7 | TRBV6-2/TRBV6-3 | TGTGCCAGCATCGCCGGGACTAGCGGCAACTACGAGCAGTACTTC | CASIAGTSGNYEQYF
- | - | TRBJ1-1 | TRBV19 | TGTGCCAGTAGTATAGAGTTTGCCAGGGCGAACACTGAAGCTTTCTTT | CASSIEFARANTEAFF
- | - | TRBJ1-1 | TRBV19 | TGTGCCAGTAGGATGGGACGGGGTAGCACTGAAGCTTTCTTT | CASRMGRGSTEAFF
- | TRBD2 | TRBJ2-1 | TRBV29-1 | TGCAGCGGTAGCGGGAGCGCCTACAATGAGCAGTTCTTC | CSGSGSAYNEQFF
many | TRBD1 | TRBJ2-6 | TRBV29-1 | TGCAGCGTTAGGACAGGGTCTGGGGCCAACGTCCTGACTTTC | CSVRTGSGANVLTF
few | - | TRBJ1-4 | TRBV7-9 | TGTGCCAGCAGCTGGGGCAGGGGTGGTGAAAAACTGTTTTTT | CASSWGRGGEKLFF
- | - | TRBJ2-2 | TRBV19 | TGTGCCAGTAAGAGCCAGCTGAACACCGGGGAGCTGTTTTTT | CASKSQLNTGELFF
- | TRBD2 | TRBJ2-7 | TRBV20-1 | TGCAGTGCTACCCCGGGGGGGACAATATACGAGCAGTACTTC | CSATPGGTIYEQYF
- | - | TRBJ2-7 | TRBV7-3 | TGTGCCAGCAGCTTCTCGACCCTACCGACGTACGAGCAGTACTTC | CASSFSTLPTYEQYF
- | TRBD1 | TRBJ2-1 | TRBV19 | TGTGCCAGTAGTACCTATGGACAGGGAGGATCGGTAAATGAGCAGTTCTTC | CASSTYGQGGSVNEQFF
many | - | TRBJ1-1 | TRBV2 | TGTGCCAGCAGGCCCCACGCACCCGAAGCTTTCTTT | CASRPHAPEAFF
few | - | TRBJ1-2 | TRBV3-1 | TGTGCCAGCAGCCAAGAGACAAGCTATGGCTACACCTTC | CASSQETSYGYTF
many | - | TRBJ1-2 | TRBV28 | TGTGCCAGCAGTTTATTCGGGGAAAACTATGGCTACACCTTC | CASSLFGENYGYTF
many | TRBD1 | TRBJ2-1 | TRBV6-1 | TGTGCCAGCAGTACACGGACAGGGGGCTCCTACAATGAGCAGTTCTTC | CASSTRTGGSYNEQFF
- | - | TRBJ2-7 | TRBV7-2 | TGTGCCAGCAGCTTAGTCGGGGCGGGAAAGTACGAGCAGTACTTC | CASSLVGAGKYEQYF
few | - | TRBJ1-5 | TRBV30 | TGTGCCTGGAGCGGGGGGGGCGCGGGGCAGCCCCAGCATTTT | CAWSGGGAGQPQHF
- | - | TRBJ2-1 | TRBV3-2 | TGTGCCAGCAGCCAAGGGACTAGCGGGAGAGACGATGAGCAGTTCTTC | CASSQGTSGRDDEQFF
- | - | TRBJ2-7 | TRBV7-9 | TGTGCCAGCAGCTTATCAGGGTCGGCCTACGAGCAGTACTTC | CASSLSGSAYEQYF
once | TRBD2 | TRBJ2-7 | TRBV20-1 | TGCAGTGCCAAGAGTTTTACTAGCGGGCCCGACGAGCAGTACTTC | CSAKSFTSGPDEQYF
many | - | TRBJ1-1 | TRBV28 | TGTGCCAGCATGGCGGGAAGGTCCACTGAAGCTTTCTTT | CASMAGRSTEAFF
many | - | TRBJ2-1 | TRBV6-9 | TGTGCCAGCAGTTATGCGGGTAATGAGCAGTTCTTC | CASSYAGNEQFF
- | - | TRBJ2-3 | TRBV19 | TGTGCCAGTAGTTTGGGTCCGGAGACAGATACGCAGTATTTT | CASSLGPETDTQYF
many | TRBD2 | TRBJ2-5 | TRBV2 | TGTGCCAGCAGTGACTTTGCGACTAGCGGGAGATTTCTACGAGAGACCCAGTACTTC | CASSDFATSGRFLRETQYF
- | TRBD2 | TRBJ2-6 | TRBV3-1 | TGTGCCAGCAGCCAAGAGCGGGGGGGGCCTGGGGCCAACGTCCTGACTTTC | CASSQERGGPGANVLTF
many | - | TRBJ2-7 | TRBV6-2/TRBV6-3 | TGTGCCAGCAGTTATCGGCGGGACAAGGCCGTCTACGAGCAGTACTTC | CASSYRRDKAVYEQYF
many | - | TRBJ2-5 | TRBV28 | TGTGCCAGCAGCCGACTCAAGGGACGTCCAAAGCAAGAGACCCAGTACTTC | CASSRLKGRPKQETQYF
- | - | TRBJ2-2 | TRBV3-1 | TGTGCCAGCAGTGGAATCTCAAGGGGTCCCGGGGAGCTGTTTTTT | CASSGISRGPGELFF
- | - | TRBJ2-7 | TRBV25-1 | TGTGCCAGCAGTGACCTTCCACGGGGTTCGGGGACCTTTCGGGAGCAGTACTTC | CASSDLPRGSGTFREQYF
- | - | TRBJ2-2 | TRBV14 | TGTGCCAGCAGCCAAGAACATATGAACACCGGGGAGCTGTTTTTT | CASSQEHMNTGELFF
few | - | TRBJ1-6 | TRBV20-1 | TGCAGTGCTAGGGCCCCAGGGGATCTCTATAATTCACCCCTCCACTTT | CSARAPGDLYNSPLHF
few | TRBD2 | TRBJ2-7 | TRBV7-9 | TGTGCCAGCAGCCGGCGGGAGAGGGACGAGCAGTACTTC | CASSRRERDEQYF
- | - | TRBJ1-2 | TRBV5-6 | TGTGCCAGCAGCACAGCGAGATATGGCTACACCTTC | CASSTARYGYTF
- | - | TRBJ2-2 | TRBV5-5 | TGTGCCAGCAGCTCACTCAGAGGCCTCGGCGGGGAGCTGTTTTTT | CASSSLRGLGGELFF
few | - | TRBJ1-2 | TRBV29-1 | TGCAGCGTTGGAGACGGCCGGGGGGGCTCTGGCTATGGCTACACCTTC | CSVGDGRGGSGYGYTF
many | TRBD1 | TRBJ1-5 | TRBV2 | TGTGCCAGCAGGCGAGCAGGGGGCAGGGGCAATCAGCCCCAGCATTTT | CASRRAGGRGNQPQHF
few | TRBD1 | TRBJ1-2 | TRBV27 | TGTGCCAGCAGTACCAACCGGGACAGGGGGCATGGCTACACCTTC | CASSTNRDRGHGYTF